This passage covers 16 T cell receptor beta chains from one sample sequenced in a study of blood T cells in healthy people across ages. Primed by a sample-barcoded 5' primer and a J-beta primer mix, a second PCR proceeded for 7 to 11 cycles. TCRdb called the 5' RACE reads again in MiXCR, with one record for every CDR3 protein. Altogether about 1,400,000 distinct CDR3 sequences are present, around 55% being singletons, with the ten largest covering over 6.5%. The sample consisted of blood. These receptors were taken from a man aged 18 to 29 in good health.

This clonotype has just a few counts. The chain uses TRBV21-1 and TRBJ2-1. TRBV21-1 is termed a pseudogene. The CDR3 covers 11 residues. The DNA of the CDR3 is TGTGCCAGCAGCAAATTTGTTGAGCAGTTCTTC. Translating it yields CASSKFVEQFF.

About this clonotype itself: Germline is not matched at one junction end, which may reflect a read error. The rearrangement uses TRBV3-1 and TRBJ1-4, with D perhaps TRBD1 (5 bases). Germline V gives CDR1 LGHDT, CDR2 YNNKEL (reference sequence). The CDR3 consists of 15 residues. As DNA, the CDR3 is TGTGTCAGCAGCCACAAGGGACGGACGAATGAAAAACTGTTTTTT. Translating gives CVSSHKGRTNEKLFF.

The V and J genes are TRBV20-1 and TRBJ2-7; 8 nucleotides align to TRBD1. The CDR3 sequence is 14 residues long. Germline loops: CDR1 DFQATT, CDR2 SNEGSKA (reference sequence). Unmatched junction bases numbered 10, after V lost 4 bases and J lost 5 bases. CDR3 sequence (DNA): TGCAGTGCTACCGGGACAGGCGTTCTAGACGAGCAGTACTTC. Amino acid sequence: CSATGTGVLDEQYF.

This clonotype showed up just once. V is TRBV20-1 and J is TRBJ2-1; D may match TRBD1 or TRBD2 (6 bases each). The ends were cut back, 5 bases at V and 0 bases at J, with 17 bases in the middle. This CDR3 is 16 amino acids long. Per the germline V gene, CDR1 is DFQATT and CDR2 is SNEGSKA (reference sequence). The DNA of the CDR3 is TGCAGTGCTGATCTTATAGGGGGGAGCTCCTACAATGAGCAGTTCTTC. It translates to CSADLIGGSSYNEQFF.

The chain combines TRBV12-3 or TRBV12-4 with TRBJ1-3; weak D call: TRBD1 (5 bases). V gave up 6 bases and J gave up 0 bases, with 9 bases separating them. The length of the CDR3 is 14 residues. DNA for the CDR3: TGTGCCAGCAGCTGGGACTACTCTGGAAACACCATATATTTT. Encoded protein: CASSWDYSGNTIYF.

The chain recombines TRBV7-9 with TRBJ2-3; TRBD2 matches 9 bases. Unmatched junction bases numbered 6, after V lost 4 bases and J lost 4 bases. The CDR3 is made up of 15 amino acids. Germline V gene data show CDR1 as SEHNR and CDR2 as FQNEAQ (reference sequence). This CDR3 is CASSWYSGGPDTQYF. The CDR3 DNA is TGTGCCAGCAGCTGGTATAGCGGGGGCCCAGATACGCAGTATTTT.

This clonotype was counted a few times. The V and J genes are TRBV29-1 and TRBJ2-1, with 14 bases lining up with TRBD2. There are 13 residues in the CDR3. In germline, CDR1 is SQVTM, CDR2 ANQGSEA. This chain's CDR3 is CSAGLAGASEQFF. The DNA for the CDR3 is TGCAGTGCGGGACTAGCGGGAGCGAGTGAGCAGTTCTTC.

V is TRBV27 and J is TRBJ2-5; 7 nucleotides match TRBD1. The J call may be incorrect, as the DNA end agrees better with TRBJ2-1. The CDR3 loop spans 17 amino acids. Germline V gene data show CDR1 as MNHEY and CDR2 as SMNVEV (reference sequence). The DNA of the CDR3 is TGTGCCAGCAGTCCTCTCCTTTTCGGGGACAGACAAGAGACCCAGTTCTTC. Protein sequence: CASSPLLFGDRQETQFF.

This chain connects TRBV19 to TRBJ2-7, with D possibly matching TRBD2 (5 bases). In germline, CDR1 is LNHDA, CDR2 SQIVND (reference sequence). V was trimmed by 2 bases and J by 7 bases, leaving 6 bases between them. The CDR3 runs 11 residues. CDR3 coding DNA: TGTGCCAGTAGTATACCGGGGGAGCAGTACTTC. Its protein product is CASSIPGEQYF.

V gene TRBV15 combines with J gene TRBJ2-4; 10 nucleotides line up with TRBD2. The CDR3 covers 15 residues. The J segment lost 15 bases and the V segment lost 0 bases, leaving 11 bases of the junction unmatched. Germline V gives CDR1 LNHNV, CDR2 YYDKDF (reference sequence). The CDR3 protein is CATSRDRSGRAEGYF. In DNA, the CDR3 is TGTGCCACCAGCAGAGATCGGAGCGGGAGGGCTGAAGGGTACTTC.

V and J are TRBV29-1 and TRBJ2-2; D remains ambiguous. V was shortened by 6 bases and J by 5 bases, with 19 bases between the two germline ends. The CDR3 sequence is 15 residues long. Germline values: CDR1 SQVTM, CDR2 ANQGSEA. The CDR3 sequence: CSVAPRWGRTGELFF. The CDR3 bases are TGCAGCGTCGCCCCAAGGTGGGGAAGGACCGGGGAGCTGTTTTTT.

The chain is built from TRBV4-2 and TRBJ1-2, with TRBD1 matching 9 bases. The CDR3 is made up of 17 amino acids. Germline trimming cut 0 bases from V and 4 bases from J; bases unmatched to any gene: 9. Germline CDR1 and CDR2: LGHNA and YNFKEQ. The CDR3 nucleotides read TGTGCCAGCAGCCAAGAGCTCCCCGGGACAGGGACCTATGGCTACACCTTC. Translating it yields CASSQELPGTGTYGYTF.

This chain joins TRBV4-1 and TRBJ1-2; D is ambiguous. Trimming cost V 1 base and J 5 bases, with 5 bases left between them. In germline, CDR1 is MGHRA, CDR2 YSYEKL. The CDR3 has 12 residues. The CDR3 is CASSQVRYGYTF. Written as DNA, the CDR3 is TGCGCCAGCAGCCAAGTGCGATATGGCTACACCTTC.

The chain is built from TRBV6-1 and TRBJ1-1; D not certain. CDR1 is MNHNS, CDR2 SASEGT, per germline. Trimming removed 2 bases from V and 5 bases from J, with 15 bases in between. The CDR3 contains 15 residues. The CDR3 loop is CASSEQVGGGTEAFF. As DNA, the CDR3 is TGTGCCAGCAGTGAACAAGTTGGCGGAGGTACTGAAGCTTTCTTT.

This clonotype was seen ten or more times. The CDR3 sequence is CSAPSGADYNEQFF. CDR3 bases: TGCAGTGCTCCTAGCGGAGCCGATTACAATGAGCAGTTCTTC. J is TRBJ2-1 and V is TRBV20-1; TRBD2 agrees at 7 bases. Per germline, CDR1 DFQATT and CDR2 SNEGSKA (reference sequence). This CDR3 is built from 14 residues. Losses at the gene ends were 5 bases for V and 4 bases for J; bases not matched to a gene: 8.

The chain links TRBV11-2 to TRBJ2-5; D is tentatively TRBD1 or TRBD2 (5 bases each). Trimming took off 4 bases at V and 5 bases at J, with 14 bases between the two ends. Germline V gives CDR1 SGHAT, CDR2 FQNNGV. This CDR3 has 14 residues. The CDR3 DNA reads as TGTGCCAGCAGCTCCTTACGGGGCCTCGAGACCCAGTACTTC. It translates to CASSSLRGLETQYF. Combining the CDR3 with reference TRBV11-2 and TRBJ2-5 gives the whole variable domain EAGVAQSPRYKIIEKRQSVAFWCNPISGHATLYWYQQILGQGPKLLIQFQNNGVVDDSQLPKDRFSAERLKGVDSTLKIQPAKLEDSAVYLCASSSLRGLETQYFGPGTRLLVL.